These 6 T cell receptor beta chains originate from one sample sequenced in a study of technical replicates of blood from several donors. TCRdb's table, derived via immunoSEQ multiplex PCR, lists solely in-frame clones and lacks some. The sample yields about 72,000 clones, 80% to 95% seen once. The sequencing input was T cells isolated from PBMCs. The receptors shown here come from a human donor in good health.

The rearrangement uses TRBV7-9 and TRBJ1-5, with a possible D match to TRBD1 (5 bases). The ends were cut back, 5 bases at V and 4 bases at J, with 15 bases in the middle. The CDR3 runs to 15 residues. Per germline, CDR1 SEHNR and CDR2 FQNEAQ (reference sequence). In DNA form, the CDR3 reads TGTGCCAGCAGCCCTGGGGACTTGGGGAATCAGCCCCAGCATTTT. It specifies CASSPGDLGNQPQHF. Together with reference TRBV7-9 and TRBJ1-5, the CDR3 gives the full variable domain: DTGVSQNPRHKITKRGQNVTFRCDPISEHNRLYWYRQTLGQGPEFLTYFQNEAQLEKSRLLSDRFSAERPKGSFSTLEIQRTEQGDSAMYLCASSPGDLGNQPQHFGDGTRLSIL.

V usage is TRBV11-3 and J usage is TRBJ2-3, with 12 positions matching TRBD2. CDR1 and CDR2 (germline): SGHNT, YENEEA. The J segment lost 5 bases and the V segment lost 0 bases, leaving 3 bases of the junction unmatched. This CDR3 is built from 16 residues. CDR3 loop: CASSLEASGRVDTQYF. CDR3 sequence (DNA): TGTGCCAGCAGCTTAGAGGCTAGCGGGAGGGTAGATACGCAGTATTTT.

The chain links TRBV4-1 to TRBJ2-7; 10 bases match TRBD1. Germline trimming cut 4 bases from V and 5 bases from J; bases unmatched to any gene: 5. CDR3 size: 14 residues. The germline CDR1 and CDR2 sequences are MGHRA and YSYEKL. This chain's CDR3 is CASSLRDRGDEQYF. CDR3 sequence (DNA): TGCGCCAGCAGCCTCCGGGACAGGGGCGACGAGCAGTACTTC.

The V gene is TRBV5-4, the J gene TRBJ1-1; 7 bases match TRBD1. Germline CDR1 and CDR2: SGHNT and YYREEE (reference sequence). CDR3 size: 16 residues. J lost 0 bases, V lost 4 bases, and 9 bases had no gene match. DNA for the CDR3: TGTGCCAGCAGCGGGTCAAGGGGGCCGATGAACACTGAAGCTTTCTTT. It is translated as CASSGSRGPMNTEAFF.

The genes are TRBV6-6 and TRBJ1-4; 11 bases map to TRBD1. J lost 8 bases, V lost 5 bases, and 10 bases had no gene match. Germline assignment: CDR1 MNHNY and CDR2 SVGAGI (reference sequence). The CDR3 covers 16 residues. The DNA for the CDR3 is TGTGCCAGCAGTGGGACAGTGGACAGGGGGCGGGAAAAACTGTTTTTT. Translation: CASSGTVDRGREKLFF.

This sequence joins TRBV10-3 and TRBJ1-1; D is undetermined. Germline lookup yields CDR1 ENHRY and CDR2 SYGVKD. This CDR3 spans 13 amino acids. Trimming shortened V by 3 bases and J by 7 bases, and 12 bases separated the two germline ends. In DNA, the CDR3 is TGTGCCATCAGTGACCAGAGGGAGGTTGAAGCTTTCTTT. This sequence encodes CAISDQREVEAFF.